This T cell receptor (beta chain) was retrieved from a study of T cell responses to AZD1222 COVID-19 vaccine. Repertoires were generated with immunoSEQ multiplex PCR, while TCRdb's copy carries only in-frame clones and drops some. The data show approximately 110,000 clones, more than 90% seen once. The V gene's germline CDR1 is SGHNT and CDR2 YENEEA. The V gene end was trimmed by 5 bases and the J gene end by 1 base; junction bases not matched to a gene: 10. The CDR3 is made up of 17 amino acids. The source of this sequence is an adult in good health. J is TRBJ2-2 and V is TRBV11-3; 7 bases fit TRBD1. The sample here was peripheral blood, taken on day 0 of AZD1222 vaccination. The CDR3 coding sequence is TGTGCCAGCAGCGAGGATCCTAGGACAGGGAACACCGGGGAGCTGTTTTTT. Translated: CASSEDPRTGNTGELFF.